Below, 13 T cell receptor beta chains from the same sample are listed, as sequenced in a study of shared clonotypes between healthy human individuals. Clones were sequenced by immunoSEQ multiplex PCR, and TCRdb holds only the in-frame ones, with some missing. Counted here are about 680,000 clones, around 90% occurring once; the ten biggest clones make up roughly 24%. Only CD45RO-negative cells positively selected for CCR7 counted as naive CD8 cells, so terminally differentiated effector memory CD45RA+ cells were excluded. The sample was naive CD8+ T cells sorted from blood. These receptors were obtained from a man aged 30 to 45 in good health.

This rearrangement joins TRBV11-2 to TRBJ1-2; perhaps TRBD1 as D (6 bases). The CDR3 is 13 amino acids. The V end lost 8 bases, the J end lost 8 bases, and 18 bases lay between the germline ends. In germline, CDR1 is SGHAT, CDR2 FQNNGV. CDR3 loop: CASGGVRGGGYTF. CDR3 nucleotide sequence: TGTGCCAGCGGAGGAGTCAGGGGAGGCGGCTACACCTTC.

J is TRBJ2-7 and V is TRBV6-1; D not certain. V was cut by 2 bases and J by 2 bases, with 16 bases left in between. The CDR3 has 16 amino acids. Germline loops: CDR1 MNHNS, CDR2 SASEGT. CDR3 sequence reads: CASSERVSLGPYEQYF. The CDR3 nucleotides are TGTGCCAGCAGTGAAAGAGTTAGTTTAGGGCCCTACGAGCAGTACTTC.

This chain links TRBV5-1 with TRBJ2-1; TRBD2 matches at 14 bases. The CDR3 spans 17 residues. Trimming cost V 3 bases and J 5 bases; bases outside gene matches: 7. Germline V gene sequence: CDR1 SGHRS, CDR2 YFSETQ. In DNA, the CDR3 is TGCGCCAGCAGCTCACGCCCGGGACTAGCGGGGGACAATGAGCAGTTCTTC. Translation: CASSSRPGLAGDNEQFF.

The rearrangement joins TRBV15 to TRBJ1-5; D not certain. The CDR3 is 15 amino acids. Looked up from germline, CDR1 is LNHNV and CDR2 is YYDKDF (reference sequence). V gave up 2 bases and J gave up 4 bases, with 12 bases separating them. The DNA of the CDR3 is TGTGCCACCAGCAGAACCGGCCAGTTAAATCAGCCCCAGCATTTT. Its translation: CATSRTGQLNQPQHF. Full variable domain (rest looked up from reference TRBV15 and TRBJ1-5): DAMVIQNPRYQVTQFGKPVTLSCSQTLNHNVMYWYQQKSSQAPKLLFHYYDKDFNNEADTPDNFQSRRPNTSFCFLDIRSPGLGDTAMYLCATSRTGQLNQPQHFGDGTRLSIL.

This sequence joins TRBV7-9 and TRBJ2-1, with 7 bases matching TRBD2. This CDR3 contains 15 residues. V trimming: 5 bases; J trimming: 2 bases; junction bases outside the gene matches: 6. In germline, CDR1 is SEHNR, CDR2 FQNEAQ (reference sequence). CDR3 protein: CASSALADTYNEQFF. CDR3 DNA: TGTGCCAGCAGCGCGCTAGCGGATACCTACAATGAGCAGTTCTTC.

The chain employs TRBV20-1 and TRBJ1-1; no clear D. Germline CDR1 reads DFQATT; CDR2 reads SNEGSKA (reference sequence). The CDR3 runs to 11 residues. Trimming took 7 bases from V and 0 from J, leaving 6 bases between them. The CDR3 here is CSEILNTEAFF. CDR3 bases: TGCAGTGAGATATTGAACACTGAAGCTTTCTTT.

The chain is built from TRBV10-3 and TRBJ2-7, with D maybe TRBD1 (6 bases). The CDR3 has 16 residues. Germline V lookup: CDR1 ENHRY, CDR2 SYGVKD. V was clipped by 3 bases and J by 0 bases, with 15 bases between them. The CDR3: CAISDRGQGISYEQYF. The CDR3, as DNA: TGTGCCATCAGTGATCGGGGACAAGGGATCTCCTACGAGCAGTACTTC.

The gene calls are TRBV9 and TRBJ2-3; 7 bases line up with TRBD1. The CDR3 runs 14 residues. Germline trimming cut 3 bases from V and 5 bases from J; bases unmatched to any gene: 6. Germline CDR1 is SGDLS and CDR2 is YYNGEE. The CDR3 nucleotides are TGTGCCAGCAGCGCCGGACAGGTTCGAGATACGCAGTATTTT. As protein: CASSAGQVRDTQYF. The complete variable domain, with remaining parts taken from reference TRBV9 and TRBJ2-3, reads DSGVTQTPKHLITATGQRVTLRCSPRSGDLSVYWYQQSLDQGLQFLIQYYNGEERAKGNILERFSAQQFPDLHSELNLSSLELGDSALYFCASSAGQVRDTQYFGPGTRLTVL.

J is TRBJ2-3 and V is TRBV28; D possibly uses TRBD1 or TRBD2 (5 bases each). Germline V gene lookup returns CDR1 MDHEN and CDR2 SYDVKM. V was pared by 2 bases and J by 6 bases, with 15 bases between. The CDR3 has 15 residues. The CDR3 protein is CASSLGDEDEDTQYF. The CDR3, as DNA: TGTGCCAGCAGTTTAGGGGACGAGGATGAGGATACGCAGTATTTT.

The CDR3 DNA reads as TGTGCCAGCAGGGGTCAAGAGACCCAGTACTTC. Amino acid sequence: CASRGQETQYF. The chain is built from TRBV5-5 and TRBJ2-5, with D uncertain. Germline loops: CDR1 SGHKS, CDR2 YYEKEE (reference sequence). The CDR3 sequence is 11 residues long. The germline V and J ends were trimmed by 5 bases and 2 bases, with 4 bases remaining between them.

The rearrangement joins TRBV27 to TRBJ1-2; possibly TRBD1 for D (5 bases). CDR3 length: 12 residues. The germline CDR1 and CDR2 sequences are MNHEY and SMNVEV (reference sequence). Trimming left V 7 bases short and J 8 bases short, with 14 bases between. This CDR3 is CASISGMGGYTF. CDR3 in DNA: TGTGCCAGCATATCAGGGATGGGAGGCTACACCTTC.

The chain recombines TRBV4-1 with TRBJ2-7, with TRBD1 matching over 7 bases. V gave up 2 bases and J gave up 4 bases; unmatched junction bases: 8. Per the germline V gene, CDR1 is MGHRA and CDR2 is YSYEKL. The CDR3 length is 15 residues. CDR3 sequence: CASSQQGQNTYEQYF. The CDR3 DNA follows: TGCGCCAGCAGCCAACAGGGACAGAACACGTACGAGCAGTACTTC.

A single count supports this clone. This chain connects TRBV7-9 to TRBJ1-4; the D is unclear. Trimming left V 5 bases short and J 15 bases short, with 19 bases between. The CDR3 has 13 residues. Germline CDR1 reads SEHNR; CDR2 reads FQNEAQ (reference sequence). The DNA of the CDR3 is TGTGCCAGCAGCCTCTCCCCGGGTTTTAAATTGTTTTTT. Encoded protein: CASSLSPGFKLFF.